These T cell receptor beta chains were read from a single sample in a study of blood T cell repertoires in COVID-19. The assay was immunoSEQ multiplex PCR, and TCRdb's table has in-frame clones only and misses some. The table records about 270,000 clones, around nine tenths of them present only once. Material: PBMCs or T cells enriched from blood (not recorded which). Receptor source: an older woman who had recovered from COVID-19. Each CDR3 is given with its conserved first and last residue. Each record gives: J gene, clone size, CDR3 length, D gene, V gene, CDR3 protein, CDR3 DNA. The D gene is left open where the match is weak. Size values are once, few and many counts, or a class for expanded clones, and some rows have none.

j_gene: TRBJ2-3; abundance: once; len: 15; d_gene: NA; v_gene: TRBV2; CDR3aa: CASRELTSSTDTQYF; CDR3nt: TGTGCCAGCCGGGAATTAACCTCTAGCACAGATACGCAGTATTTT
j_gene: TRBJ2-3; abundance: NA; len: 16; d_gene: TRBD2; v_gene: TRBV27; CDR3aa: CASKVTSGAGTDTQYF; CDR3nt: TGTGCCAGCAAGGTGACTAGCGGGGCCGGCACAGATACGCAGTATTTT
j_gene: TRBJ2-7; abundance: NA; len: 12; d_gene: NA; v_gene: TRBV15; CDR3aa: CAPRDSSYEQYF; CDR3nt: TGTGCACCTCGGGACTCCTCCTACGAGCAGTACTTC
j_gene: TRBJ1-5; abundance: few; len: 12; d_gene: NA; v_gene: TRBV5-1; CDR3aa: CASAGQTQPQHF; CDR3nt: TGCGCCAGCGCCGGTCAAACCCAGCCCCAGCATTTT
j_gene: TRBJ1-4; abundance: NA; len: 17; d_gene: TRBD1; v_gene: TRBV24-1; CDR3aa: CATSGDRGHVDNEKLFF; CDR3nt: TGTGCCACCAGTGGGGACAGGGGGCACGTGGATAATGAAAAACTGTTTTTT
j_gene: TRBJ1-1; abundance: NA; len: 15; d_gene: NA; v_gene: TRBV4-1; CDR3aa: CASSQPLQDSTEAFF; CDR3nt: TGCGCCAGCAGCCAGCCCCTACAGGATAGCACTGAAGCTTTCTTT
j_gene: TRBJ1-6; abundance: NA; len: 15; d_gene: TRBD1; v_gene: TRBV6-5; CDR3aa: CASTTDRAYNSPLHF; CDR3nt: TGTGCCAGCACCACGGACAGGGCCTATAATTCACCCCTCCACTTT
j_gene: TRBJ1-6; abundance: NA; len: 17; d_gene: NA; v_gene: TRBV30; CDR3aa: CAWSIPGRSSYNSPLHF; CDR3nt: TGTGCCTGGAGTATCCCGGGAAGGAGCTCCTATAATTCACCCCTCCACTTT
j_gene: TRBJ1-2; abundance: once; len: 13; d_gene: TRBD1; v_gene: TRBV15; CDR3aa: CATSRDGDRGYTF; CDR3nt: TGTGCCACCAGCAGAGATGGGGACAGAGGCTACACCTTC
j_gene: TRBJ2-7; abundance: NA; len: 14; d_gene: NA; v_gene: TRBV7-3; CDR3aa: CASSFNAGLDEQYF; CDR3nt: TGTGCCAGCAGCTTTAACGCGGGGCTTGACGAGCAGTACTTC
j_gene: TRBJ1-2; abundance: once; len: 17; d_gene: NA; v_gene: TRBV24-1; CDR3aa: CATSDSISDTANYGYTF; CDR3nt: TGTGCCACCAGTGATTCGATCTCGGACACAGCTAACTATGGCTACACCTTC
j_gene: TRBJ1-5; abundance: NA; len: 14; d_gene: NA; v_gene: TRBV7-9; CDR3aa: CASSRGQTNQPQHF; CDR3nt: TGTGCCAGCAGCCGAGGACAGACAAATCAGCCCCAGCATTTT
j_gene: TRBJ2-3; abundance: NA; len: 14; d_gene: NA; v_gene: TRBV5-1; CDR3aa: CASSLVEGTDTQYF; CDR3nt: TGCGCCAGCAGCTTGGTAGAGGGAACAGATACGCAGTATTTT
j_gene: TRBJ1-4; abundance: NA; len: 15; d_gene: TRBD1; v_gene: TRBV7-2; CDR3aa: CASSETGVQYEKLFF; CDR3nt: TGTGCCAGCAGCGAGACAGGGGTTCAGTATGAAAAACTGTTTTTT
j_gene: TRBJ2-3; abundance: NA; len: 13; d_gene: NA; v_gene: TRBV7-3; CDR3aa: CASSSYVTDTQYF; CDR3nt: TGTGCCAGCAGCTCCTATGTTACAGATACGCAGTATTTT
j_gene: TRBJ1-1; abundance: NA; len: 15; d_gene: NA; v_gene: TRBV3-1/TRBV3-2; CDR3aa: CASSPIGAQGTEAFF; CDR3nt: TGTGCCAGCAGCCCCATTGGGGCCCAGGGGACTGAAGCTTTCTTT
j_gene: TRBJ2-5; abundance: NA; len: 10; d_gene: NA; v_gene: TRBV20-1; CDR3aa: CSARSETQYF; CDR3nt: TGCAGTGCTAGATCGGAGACCCAGTACTTC
j_gene: TRBJ2-1; abundance: NA; len: 15; d_gene: TRBD2; v_gene: TRBV3-1/TRBV3-2; CDR3aa: CASRLIAGGRNEQFF; CDR3nt: TGTGCCAGCAGGCTCATAGCGGGTGGGAGGAATGAGCAGTTCTTC
j_gene: TRBJ1-6; abundance: NA; len: 16; d_gene: NA; v_gene: TRBV11-3; CDR3aa: CASSVGTRAVGSPLHF; CDR3nt: TGTGCCAGCAGCGTAGGGACAAGGGCAGTTGGTTCACCCCTCCACTTT
j_gene: TRBJ2-3; abundance: NA; len: 16; d_gene: TRBD1; v_gene: TRBV11-3; CDR3aa: CASSTGQGYSTDTQYF; CDR3nt: TGTGCCAGCAGCACCGGACAGGGGTATAGCACAGATACGCAGTATTTT
j_gene: TRBJ1-2; abundance: NA; len: 16; d_gene: NA; v_gene: TRBV6-5; CDR3aa: CASSYSKGRVNYGYTF; CDR3nt: TGTGCCAGCAGTTACTCTAAGGGCAGGGTAAACTATGGCTACACCTTC
j_gene: TRBJ1-3; abundance: once; len: 13; d_gene: NA; v_gene: TRBV12-3/TRBV12-4; CDR3aa: CASSSAWGNTIYF; CDR3nt: TGTGCCAGCAGTAGCGCGTGGGGAAACACCATATATTTT
j_gene: TRBJ2-5; abundance: NA; len: 13; d_gene: TRBD2; v_gene: TRBV28; CDR3aa: CASSLSGGETQYF; CDR3nt: TGTGCCAGCAGTTTATCGGGAGGGGAGACCCAGTACTTC
j_gene: TRBJ1-6; abundance: NA; len: 15; d_gene: NA; v_gene: TRBV5-1; CDR3aa: CASSLGGQGNSPLHF; CDR3nt: TGCGCCAGCAGCTTGGGGGGCCAGGGTAATTCACCCCTCCACTTT
j_gene: TRBJ2-5; abundance: NA; len: 11; d_gene: NA; v_gene: TRBV7-2; CDR3aa: CASSLYETQYF; CDR3nt: TGTGCCAGCAGCTTATATGAGACCCAGTACTTC
j_gene: TRBJ1-5; abundance: NA; len: 17; d_gene: TRBD1; v_gene: TRBV10-1; CDR3aa: CASLHRTTGDSNQPQHF; CDR3nt: TGCGCCAGCCTACATAGAACCACAGGGGATAGCAATCAGCCCCAGCATTTT
j_gene: TRBJ2-6; abundance: NA; len: 16; d_gene: NA; v_gene: TRBV5-5; CDR3aa: CASSLGPGFGANVLTF; CDR3nt: TGTGCCAGCAGCTTGGGGCCCGGGTTTGGGGCCAACGTCCTGACTTTC
j_gene: TRBJ2-1; abundance: NA; len: 16; d_gene: TRBD2; v_gene: TRBV24-1; CDR3aa: CATSDRTSGNYNEQFF; CDR3nt: TGTGCCACCAGTGACCGGACTAGCGGAAACTACAATGAGCAGTTCTTC
j_gene: TRBJ1-6; abundance: NA; len: 15; d_gene: TRBD1; v_gene: TRBV2; CDR3aa: CASSLDRAGNSPLHF; CDR3nt: TGTGCCAGCAGTCTCGACAGGGCCGGCAATTCACCCCTCCACTTT
j_gene: TRBJ2-1; abundance: NA; len: 14; d_gene: TRBD1; v_gene: TRBV5-1; CDR3aa: CASSSQGAGNEQFF; CDR3nt: TGCGCCAGCAGCTCACAGGGGGCCGGCAATGAGCAGTTCTTC
j_gene: TRBJ1-5; abundance: once; len: 15; d_gene: TRBD1; v_gene: TRBV16; CDR3aa: CASRRQGSQDQPQHF; CDR3nt: TGTGCCAGCCGTAGACAGGGAAGTCAGGATCAGCCCCAGCATTTT
j_gene: TRBJ2-2; abundance: NA; len: 11; d_gene: TRBD1; v_gene: TRBV30; CDR3aa: CACTGAGELFF; CDR3nt: TGTGCCTGCACAGGGGCCGGGGAGCTGTTTTTT
j_gene: TRBJ1-2; abundance: NA; len: 16; d_gene: NA; v_gene: TRBV7-7; CDR3aa: CASSLGARDNNYGYTF; CDR3nt: TGTGCTAGCAGCTTAGGGGCTCGGGACAATAACTATGGCTACACCTTC
j_gene: TRBJ2-1; abundance: NA; len: 15; d_gene: TRBD2; v_gene: TRBV27; CDR3aa: CASSLRSGEYNEQFF; CDR3nt: TGTGCCAGCAGTTTACGTAGCGGGGAATACAATGAGCAGTTCTTC